Presented here are 9 T cell receptor beta chains from one specimen sequenced in a study of identifying expanded T cells in peripheral blood. Libraries were prepared by immunoSEQ multiplex PCR; TCRdb keeps only in-frame clonotypes and omits some of them. The sample carries about 100,000 clones, approximately 84% recorded once. Sequenced: blood. Receptors were obtained from a person aged 18-70 years in good health.

The CDR3 DNA reads TGTGCCTCACGGACAGGGGGCGTAATGTACTTC. Translated, it gives CASRTGGVMYF. The chain couples TRBV30 to TRBJ2-7; TRBD1 matches 11 bases. Germline trimming cut 7 bases from V and 12 bases from J; bases unmatched to any gene: 8. The germline V gene has CDR1 GTSNPN and CDR2 SVGIG (reference sequence). The CDR3 extends over 11 amino acids.

The rearrangement joins TRBV2 to TRBJ2-5; a possible D gene is TRBD2 (6 bases). V was cut by 4 bases and J by 5 bases, with 20 bases left in between. The CDR3 is made up of 16 amino acids. CDR1 is SNHLY, CDR2 FYNNEI, per germline. The CDR3 DNA follows: TGTGCCAGCAGTGCCCTAGCGTCCCTCCTGGTGGAGACCCAGTACTTC. Its protein product is CASSALASLLVETQYF.

The rearrangement uses TRBV14 and TRBJ2-2; no definite D call. V shed 0 bases and J shed 7 bases, with 6 bases lying between them. The CDR3 loop spans 13 amino acids. Germline V gives CDR1 SGHDN, CDR2 FVKESK. The CDR3 nucleotides read TGTGCCAGCAGCCAAGATGGTGGCGGGGAGCTGTTTTTT. Translated: CASSQDGGGELFF.

On this clone itself: The CDR3 ends on some other residue instead of the conserved phenylalanine or tryptophan, so this is likely a read error. J is TRBJ1-2 and V is TRBV29-1; D unresolved. The germline CDR1 and CDR2 sequences are SQVTM and ANQGSEA. The CDR3 extends over 11 amino acids. The V end was cut by 5 bases, the J end by 3 bases, with 7 bases between. The CDR3 bases are TGCAGCGTTTCACGGGACTATGGCTACACCTCC. Translating it yields CSVSRDYGYTS.

This chain uses TRBV4-1 with TRBJ1-5; no clear D gene. Germline assignment: CDR1 MGHRA and CDR2 YSYEKL. The V end lost 6 bases, the J end lost 0 bases, and 12 bases lay between the germline ends. CDR3 length equals 15 residues. In DNA, the CDR3 is TGCGCCAGCAGTCCGGACCTGTATAGCAATCAGCCCCAGCATTTT. It yields the protein CASSPDLYSNQPQHF.

This rearrangement joins TRBV10-3 to TRBJ2-7; D is ambiguous. Trimming cost V 0 bases and J 3 bases, with 3 bases left between them. CDR3 length: 12 amino acids. Germline CDR1 is ENHRY and CDR2 is SYGVKD. CDR3 sequence reads: CAISESSYEQYF. The CDR3 DNA reads as TGTGCCATCAGTGAGTCTAGCTACGAGCAGTACTTC.

This chain uses TRBV5-5 with TRBJ2-3; 9 bases are shared with TRBD1. The CDR3 extends over 15 amino acids. CDR1 and CDR2 (germline): SGHKS, YYEKEE (reference sequence). V gave up 3 bases and J gave up 3 bases; unmatched junction bases: 5. CDR3 in amino acids: CASSSRDRVTDTQYF. For the CDR3, the DNA is TGTGCCAGCAGCTCCCGGGACAGGGTAACAGATACGCAGTATTTT.

The V and J genes are TRBV13 and TRBJ2-1, with no clear D. This CDR3 is 15 amino acids long. Germline V gene lookup returns CDR1 PRHDT and CDR2 FYEKMQ (reference sequence). Trimming took off 1 base at V and 1 base at J, with 8 bases between the two ends. CDR3 nucleotides: TGTGCCAGCAGCTTAGTCCCACGTTCCTACAATGAGCAGTTCTTC. Protein: CASSLVPRSYNEQFF.

This rearrangement joins TRBV6-6 to TRBJ1-3; unclear D gene. Germline lookup yields CDR1 MNHNY and CDR2 SVGAGI (reference sequence). The V end lost 4 bases, the J end lost 0 bases, and 10 bases lay between the germline ends. This CDR3 contains 15 residues. The CDR3 nucleotides are TGTGCCAGCAGTTCCGACACGCTCTCTGGAAACACCATATATTTT. The encoded protein is CASSSDTLSGNTIYF.